This entry describes one TCR beta chain. This sample was included in a study of blood T cell repertoires in COVID-19. Study summary: Sites across the United States, Italy and Spain contributed samples from acute and convalescent COVID-19. Sources were T cells, B-cell-depleted T cells, or PBMCs; the material itself was cDNA or gDNA.

The CDR3 has 13 amino acids. Trimming left V 1 base short and J 4 bases short, with 7 bases between. Germline lookup yields CDR1 SNHLY and CDR2 FYNNEI. Libraries were prepared by immunoSEQ multiplex PCR; TCRdb keeps only in-frame clonotypes and omits some of them. The table has over 90,000 clones, about 90% seen once. The TCR sequence derives from a man aged 50-60 years in a cohort sampled during active COVID-19. The sample comprised peripheral blood. This sequence joins TRBV2 and TRBJ1-2, with TRBD1 as a possible D gene (6 bases). The CDR3: CASSEVTGYGYTF. The DNA of the CDR3 is TGTGCCAGCAGTGAAGTGACAGGCTATGGCTACACCTTC.